These 21 T cell receptor beta chains came from one sample sequenced in a study of blood T cell repertoires in COVID-19 (dated by TCRdb to about 2020). The library was made by the immunoSEQ multiplex PCR assay. This immuneACCESS table, as held by TCRdb, lists in-frame sequences with V and J called but not all clones. Of the missing ones, under half trace to an unresolved V gene in checked studies; the others have no known cause. The sample has roughly 200,000 clones on record, approximately 86% of them singletons. More than 1.4% of the sample is in the top ten clones. Sequenced material: peripheral blood. The receptors here all came from a man younger than 35 with active or convalescent COVID-19.

The V call is TRBV15, the J call TRBJ2-7; D is perhaps TRBD1 (5 bases). The CDR3 is 16 residues long. The germline V gene has CDR1 LNHNV and CDR2 YYDKDF (reference sequence). Trimming shortened V by 0 bases and J by 2 bases, and 14 bases separated the two germline ends. CDR3 loop: CATSRDLVQAAYEQYF. DNA of the CDR3: TGTGCCACCAGCAGAGATCTTGTACAGGCCGCCTACGAGCAGTACTTC.

The V gene is TRBV10-3, the J gene TRBJ1-2; tentative D call: TRBD1 (5 bases). Trimming took off 4 bases at V and 2 bases at J, with 14 bases between the two ends. CDR1 is ENHRY and CDR2 is SYGVKD in the germline V gene. This CDR3 contains 15 residues. DNA of the CDR3: TGTGCCATCAGTGGGGGGGACCTAAGAAACTATGGCTACACCTTC. It translates to CAISGGDLRNYGYTF.

This CDR3 is CASRGQTRTGYTF. The CDR3 coding sequence is TGTGCCAGCAGAGGACAAACCCGGACTGGCTACACCTTC. V and J are TRBV2 and TRBJ1-2, with D tentatively TRBD1 (5 bases). This CDR3 region has 13 residues. The V gene's germline CDR1 is SNHLY and CDR2 FYNNEI. V shed 6 bases and J shed 7 bases, with 15 bases lying between them.

The rearrangement uses TRBV11-3 and TRBJ2-3; D remains ambiguous. Between the trimmed V and J ends, which lost 0 bases and 4 bases, there was a span of 2 bases. CDR1 and CDR2 from the germline V gene are SGHNT and YENEEA. The CDR3 contains 12 residues. The CDR3 DNA is TGTGCCAGCAGCTTAGACGCAGATACGCAGTATTTT. Translated: CASSLDADTQYF.

The table lists this clone with a count of one. The chain recombines TRBV19 with TRBJ2-5; no clear D gene. Germline V gene lookup returns CDR1 LNHDA and CDR2 SQIVND (reference sequence). The CDR3 has 14 residues. The V gene lost 0 bases and the J gene lost 5 bases, with 10 bases spanning the gap. This CDR3 reads CASSIEAAVETQYF. The CDR3 DNA reads as TGTGCCAGTAGTATAGAGGCCGCCGTGGAGACCCAGTACTTC.

V usage is TRBV2 and J usage is TRBJ2-1; 12 bases align to TRBD2. CDR1 and CDR2 from the germline V gene are SNHLY and FYNNEI. CDR3 length: 16 amino acids. The junction had 7 bases not matched to a gene; V was cut back by 4 bases and J by 6 bases. CDR3 nucleotides: TGTGCCAGCAGTGCGCCGGGACTAGCGGGCCGCAATGAGCAGTTCTTC. Protein sequence: CASSAPGLAGRNEQFF. The variable domain in full, with the rest retrieved from reference TRBV2 and TRBJ2-1, is EPEVTQTPSHQVTQMGQEVILRCVPISNHLYFYWYRQILGQKVEFLVSFYNNEISEKSEIFDDQFSVERPDGSNFTLKIRSTKLEDSAMYFCASSAPGLAGRNEQFFGPGTRLTVL.

The V gene is TRBV4-1, the J gene TRBJ1-2; 7 positions match TRBD1. Looked up from germline, CDR1 is MGHRA and CDR2 is YSYEKL. Losses at the gene ends were 1 base for V and 3 bases for J; bases not matched to a gene: 14. This CDR3 is 18 amino acids long. The CDR3 region is CASSQGLRDRKNYYGYTF. In DNA form, the CDR3 reads TGCGCCAGCAGCCAAGGACTCAGGGACAGAAAGAACTACTATGGCTACACCTTC.

The chain is built from TRBV4-2 and TRBJ1-5, with 8 bases fitting TRBD1. The germline gives CDR1 LGHNA, CDR2 YNFKEQ. The CDR3 runs to 16 residues. Germline trimming cut 4 bases from V and 0 bases from J; bases unmatched to any gene: 5. In nucleotides, the CDR3 is TGTGCCAGCAGCCCCTGGACAGGGTTTAGCAATCAGCCCCAGCATTTT. It specifies CASSPWTGFSNQPQHF.

The chain is built from TRBV5-1 and TRBJ2-3; D is possibly TRBD2 (7 bases). V dropped 2 bases and J dropped 7 bases, with 23 bases sitting between them. Germline loops: CDR1 SGHRS, CDR2 YFSETQ. This CDR3 is 17 amino acids long. In nucleotides, the CDR3 is TGCGCCAGCAGCTTCTCGGGGGCCGCGGGGGTTATGAATACGCAGTATTTT. This codes for CASSFSGAAGVMNTQYF. Complete variable domain (other parts from reference TRBV5-1 and TRBJ2-3): KAGVTQTPRYLIKTRGQQVTLSCSPISGHRSVSWYQQTPGQGLQFLFEYFSETQRNKGNFPGRFSGRQFSNSRSEMNVSTLELGDSALYLCASSFSGAAGVMNTQYFGPGTRLTVL.

The chain has TRBV5-1 and TRBJ1-5, with a possible D match to TRBD1 (5 bases). Germline CDR1 reads SGHRS; CDR2 reads YFSETQ. Trimming pared 6 bases from V and 4 bases from J, leaving 26 bases between. CDR3 length: 18 amino acids. The CDR3 bases are TGCGCCAGCATGGGTAAAAAAGTGGGGGAGGTCGTGAATCAGCCCCAGCATTTT. Translated, it gives CASMGKKVGEVVNQPQHF.

This clone was seen a single time. V and J are TRBV29-1 and TRBJ2-5; the match to TRBD2 covers 8 bases. The junction had 9 bases not matched to a gene; V was cut back by 7 bases and J by 5 bases. The CDR3 covers 13 residues. CDR1 and CDR2 from the germline V gene are SQVTM and ANQGSEA. The CDR3 bases are TGCAGCGCCTACGGCGGGGGGTCGGAGACCCAGTACTTC. This translates into CSAYGGGSETQYF. The full variable domain, with the rest looked up from reference TRBV29-1 and TRBJ2-5, is SAVISQKPSRDICQRGTSLTIQCQVDSQVTMMFWYRQQPGQSLTLIATANQGSEATYESGFVIDKFPISRPNLTFSTLTVSNMSPEDSSIYLCSAYGGGSETQYFGPGTRLLVL.

J is TRBJ2-1 and V is TRBV3-1 (or the pseudogene TRBV3-2); 11 bases map to TRBD2. Germline values: CDR1 LGHDT, CDR2 YNNKEL (reference sequence). The CDR3 contains 15 residues. The junction had 12 bases not matched to a gene; V was cut back by 8 bases and J by 9 bases. Here the CDR3 DNA reads TGTGCCAGCTGCACATCACTAGCGGGAGCATGTGAGCAGTTCTTC. Encoded protein: CASCTSLAGACEQFF.

The CDR3 reads CASSTGYGYTF. In nucleotides, the CDR3 is TGTGCCAGCAGTACAGGATATGGCTACACCTTC. The chain joins TRBV3-1 (or the pseudogene TRBV3-2) to TRBJ1-2, with D perhaps TRBD1 (5 bases). Between the trimmed V and J ends, which lost 6 bases and 5 bases, there was a span of 7 bases. This CDR3 is built from 11 residues. In germline, CDR1 is LGHDT, CDR2 YNNKEL (reference sequence).

This clone appeared a single time. The gene calls are TRBV6-5 and TRBJ2-3; possibly TRBD2 for D (6 bases). Germline V gene data show CDR1 as MNHEY and CDR2 as SVGAGI. The CDR3 is made up of 15 amino acids. Trimming took 3 bases from V and 1 from J, leaving 11 bases between them. For the CDR3, the DNA is TGTGCCAGCAGTTATGGGTTAGCGGGCACAGATACGCAGTATTTT. Translation: CASSYGLAGTDTQYF.

The chain uses TRBV5-4 and TRBJ2-7; 12 positions match TRBD1. CDR3 size: 14 residues. The V and J ends lost 4 bases and 6 bases, in that order; junction bases with no gene match: 5. CDR1 and CDR2 from the germline V gene are SGHNT and YYREEE (reference sequence). The CDR3 nucleotides are TGTGCCAGCAGCCGGGACAGGGGGCTTCTCGAGCAGTACTTC. Its translation is CASSRDRGLLEQYF. Variable domain in full (rest from reference TRBV5-4 and TRBJ2-7): ETGVTQSPTHLIKTRGQQVTLRCSSQSGHNTVSWYQQALGQGPQFIFQYYREEENGRGNFPPRFSGLQFPNYSSELNVNALELDDSALYLCASSRDRGLLEQYFGPGTRLTVT.

The chain uses TRBV9 and TRBJ2-5; unclear D gene. The CDR3 extends over 13 amino acids. Trimming cost V 0 bases and J 7 bases, with 10 bases left between them. The germline CDR1 and CDR2 sequences are SGDLS and YYNGEE. The CDR3 DNA sequence: TGTGCCAGCAGCGTAGAATTGGCGGCGACCCAGTACTTC. This gives the protein CASSVELAATQYF. Looking up the rest from reference TRBV9 and TRBJ2-5 gives the full variable domain: DSGVTQTPKHLITATGQRVTLRCSPRSGDLSVYWYQQSLDQGLQFLIQYYNGEERAKGNILERFSAQQFPDLHSELNLSSLELGDSALYFCASSVELAATQYFGPGTRLLVL.

The chain combines TRBV6-2 or TRBV6-3 with TRBJ2-1; 12 bases agree with TRBD1. In germline, CDR1 is MNHEY, CDR2 SVGEGT. The CDR3 contains 15 residues. V gave up 5 bases and J gave up 6 bases; unmatched junction bases: 5. Here the CDR3 reads CASSKGQGAPNEQFF. CDR3 sequence (DNA): TGTGCCAGCAGTAAGGGACAGGGGGCACCCAATGAGCAGTTCTTC.

The genes are TRBV7-8 and TRBJ2-2; D might be TRBD1 (5 bases). Trimming pared 0 bases from V and 6 bases from J, leaving 5 bases between. The CDR3 extends over 13 amino acids. Germline CDR1 and CDR2: SGHVS and FQNEAQ. The CDR3 reads CASSLAGPGELFF. CDR3 sequence (DNA): TGTGCCAGCAGCTTAGCGGGGCCCGGGGAGCTGTTTTTT.

J is TRBJ1-1 and V is TRBV12-5; the match to TRBD1 covers 8 bases. The trim removed 7 bases at V and 1 base at J, leaving 11 bases unmatched. Germline V CDR1 and CDR2: LGHNT, FRNRAP. This CDR3 spans 16 amino acids. The CDR3 loop is CASAPGRGRGNTEAFF. DNA of the CDR3: TGTGCTAGTGCCCCCGGCAGGGGGCGGGGGAACACTGAAGCTTTCTTT.

The chain joins TRBV5-8 to TRBJ2-7; the match to TRBD1 covers 7 bases. The CDR3 has 14 amino acids. CDR1 and CDR2 (germline): SGHTS, YDEGEE. V trimming: 4 bases; J trimming: 4 bases; junction bases outside the gene matches: 8. CDR3 sequence (DNA): TGTGCCAGCAGCCAAACAGGGGTTGGGTACGAGCAGTACTTC. Encoded protein: CASSQTGVGYEQYF.

The chain has TRBV6-5 and TRBJ2-5; 8 bases agree with TRBD1. Germline lookup yields CDR1 MNHEY and CDR2 SVGAGI. The junction had 5 bases not matched to a gene; V was cut back by 7 bases and J by 4 bases. The CDR3 totals 13 residues. The CDR3 coding sequence is TGTGCCAGCACAGGGGGCCTTGGAGAGACCCAGTACTTC. Its translation: CASTGGLGETQYF.